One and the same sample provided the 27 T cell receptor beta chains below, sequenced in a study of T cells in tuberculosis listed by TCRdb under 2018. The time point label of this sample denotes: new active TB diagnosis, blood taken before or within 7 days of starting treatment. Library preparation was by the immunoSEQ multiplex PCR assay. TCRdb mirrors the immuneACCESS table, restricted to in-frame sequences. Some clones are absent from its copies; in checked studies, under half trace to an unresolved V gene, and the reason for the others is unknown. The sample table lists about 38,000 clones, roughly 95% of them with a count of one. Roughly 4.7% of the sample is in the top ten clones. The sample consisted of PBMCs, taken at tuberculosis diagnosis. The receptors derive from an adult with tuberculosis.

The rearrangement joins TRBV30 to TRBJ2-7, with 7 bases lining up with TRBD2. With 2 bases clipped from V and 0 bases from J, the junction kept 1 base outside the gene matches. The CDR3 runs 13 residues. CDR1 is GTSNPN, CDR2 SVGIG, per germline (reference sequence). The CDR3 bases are TGTGCCTGGAGTTGGGGGGGCTCCTACGAGCAGTACTTC. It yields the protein CAWSWGGSYEQYF.

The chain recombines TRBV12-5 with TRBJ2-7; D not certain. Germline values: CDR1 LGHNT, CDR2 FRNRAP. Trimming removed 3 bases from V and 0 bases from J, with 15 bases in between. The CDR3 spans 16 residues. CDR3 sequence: CASGFFLAKSSYEQYF. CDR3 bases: TGTGCTAGTGGTTTCTTTCTCGCGAAGAGCTCCTACGAGCAGTACTTC.

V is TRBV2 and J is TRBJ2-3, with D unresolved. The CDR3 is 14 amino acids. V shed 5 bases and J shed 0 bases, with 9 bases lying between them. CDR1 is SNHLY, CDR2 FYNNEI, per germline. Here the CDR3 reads CASSPLASTDTQYF. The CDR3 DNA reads TGTGCCAGCAGTCCGCTGGCTAGCACAGATACGCAGTATTTT.

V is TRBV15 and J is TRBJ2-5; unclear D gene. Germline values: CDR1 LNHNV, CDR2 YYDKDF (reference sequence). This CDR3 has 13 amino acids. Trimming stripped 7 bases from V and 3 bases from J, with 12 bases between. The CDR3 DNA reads TGTGCCACCATGAGGAACGAAAAAGAGACCCAGTACTTC. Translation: CATMRNEKETQYF.

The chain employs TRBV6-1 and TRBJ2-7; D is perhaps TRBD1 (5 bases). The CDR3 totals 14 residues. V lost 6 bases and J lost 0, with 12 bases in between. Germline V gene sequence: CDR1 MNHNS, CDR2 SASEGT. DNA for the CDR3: TGTGCCAGCAGGTGGGGCAGTTTCTCCTACGAGCAGTACTTC. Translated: CASRWGSFSYEQYF.

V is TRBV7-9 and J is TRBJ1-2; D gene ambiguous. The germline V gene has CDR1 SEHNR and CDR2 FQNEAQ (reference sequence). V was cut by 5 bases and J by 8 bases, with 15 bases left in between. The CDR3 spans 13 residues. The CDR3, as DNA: TGTGCCAGCAGCCCCCTTGGGTCGAGGGGCTACACCTTC. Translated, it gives CASSPLGSRGYTF. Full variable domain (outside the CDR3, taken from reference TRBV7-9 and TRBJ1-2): DTGVSQNPRHKITKRGQNVTFRCDPISEHNRLYWYRQTLGQGPEFLTYFQNEAQLEKSRLLSDRFSAERPKGSFSTLEIQRTEQGDSAMYLCASSPLGSRGYTFGSGTRLTVV.

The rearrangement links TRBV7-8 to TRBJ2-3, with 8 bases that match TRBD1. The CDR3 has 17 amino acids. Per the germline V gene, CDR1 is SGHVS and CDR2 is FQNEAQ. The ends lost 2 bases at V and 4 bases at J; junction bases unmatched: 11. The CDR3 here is CASSLSGDPTGADTQYF. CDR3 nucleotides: TGTGCCAGCAGCTTAAGTGGGGATCCGACAGGGGCAGATACGCAGTATTTT.

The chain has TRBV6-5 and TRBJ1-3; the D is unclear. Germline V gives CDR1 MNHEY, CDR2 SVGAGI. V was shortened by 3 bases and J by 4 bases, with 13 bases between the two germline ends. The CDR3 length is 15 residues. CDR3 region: CASSYGLLEGNTIYF. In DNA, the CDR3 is TGTGCCAGCAGTTATGGACTATTGGAAGGAAACACCATATATTTT.

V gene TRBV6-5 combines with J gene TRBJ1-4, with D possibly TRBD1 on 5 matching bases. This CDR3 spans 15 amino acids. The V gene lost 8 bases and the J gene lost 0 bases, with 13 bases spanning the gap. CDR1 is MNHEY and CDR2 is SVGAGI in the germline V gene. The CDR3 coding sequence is TGTGCCAGCTCTAAGGGGCGAACAACTAATGAAAAACTGTTTTTT. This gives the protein CASSKGRTTNEKLFF.

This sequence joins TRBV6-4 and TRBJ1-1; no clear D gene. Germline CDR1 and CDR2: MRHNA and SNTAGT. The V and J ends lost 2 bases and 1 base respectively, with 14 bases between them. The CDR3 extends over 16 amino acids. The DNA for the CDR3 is TGTGCCAGCAGTGACAGGCCGCGGAGGAAGAACACTGAAGCTTTCTTT. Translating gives CASSDRPRRKNTEAFF.

The CDR3 nucleotides are TGTGCCAGCAGCTTAGATCAAGGGGAAGTATTGTCGAACTATGGCTACACCTTC. Protein: CASSLDQGEVLSNYGYTF. This rearrangement joins TRBV11-3 to TRBJ1-2; perhaps TRBD1 as D (5 bases). In germline, CDR1 is SGHNT, CDR2 YENEEA. The CDR3 sequence is 18 residues long. V shed 0 bases and J shed 2 bases, with 19 bases lying between them.

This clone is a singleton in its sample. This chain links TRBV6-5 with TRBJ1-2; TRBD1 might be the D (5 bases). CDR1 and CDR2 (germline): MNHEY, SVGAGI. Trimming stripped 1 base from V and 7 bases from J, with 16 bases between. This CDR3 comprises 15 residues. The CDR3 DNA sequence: TGTGCCAGCAGTTACTACGTTTTCGGGGGAGGTGGCTACACCTTC. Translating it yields CASSYYVFGGGGYTF.

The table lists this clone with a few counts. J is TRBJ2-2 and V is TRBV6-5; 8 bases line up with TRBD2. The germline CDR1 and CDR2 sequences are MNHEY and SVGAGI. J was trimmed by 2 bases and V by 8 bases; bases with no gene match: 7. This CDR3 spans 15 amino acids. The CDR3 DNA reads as TGTGCCAGCCTCCCAGCGGGGGTTAACACCGGGGAGCTGTTTTTT. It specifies CASLPAGVNTGELFF.

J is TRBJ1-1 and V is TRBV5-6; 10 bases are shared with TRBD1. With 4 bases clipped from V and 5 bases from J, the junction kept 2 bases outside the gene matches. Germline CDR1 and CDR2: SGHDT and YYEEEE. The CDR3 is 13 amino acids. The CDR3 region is CASSRTGGTEAFF. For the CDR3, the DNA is TGTGCCAGCAGCCGGACAGGGGGAACTGAAGCTTTCTTT.

CDR3 amino acids: CASSSTGAFTEAFF. As DNA, the CDR3 is TGTGCCAGCAGTTCGACAGGGGCTTTCACTGAAGCTTTCTTT. This chain joins TRBV25-1 and TRBJ1-1, with 8 bases lining up with TRBD1. Germline CDR1 is MGHDK and CDR2 is SYGVNS. V gave up 5 bases and J gave up 4 bases; unmatched junction bases: 6. The CDR3 is 14 amino acids.

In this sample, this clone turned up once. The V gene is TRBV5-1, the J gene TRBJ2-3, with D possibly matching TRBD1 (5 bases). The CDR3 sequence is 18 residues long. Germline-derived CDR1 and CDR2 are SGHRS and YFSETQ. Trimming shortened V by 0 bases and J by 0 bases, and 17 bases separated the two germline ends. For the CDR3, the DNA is TGCGCCAGCAGCTTGGAGGGATCAGGGCTACCAAGCACAGATACGCAGTATTTT. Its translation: CASSLEGSGLPSTDTQYF.

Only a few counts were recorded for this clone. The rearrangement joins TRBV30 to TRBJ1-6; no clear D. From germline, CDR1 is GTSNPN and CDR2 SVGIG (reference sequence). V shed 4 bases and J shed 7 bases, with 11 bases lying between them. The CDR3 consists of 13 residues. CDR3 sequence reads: CAWMSGVNSPLHF. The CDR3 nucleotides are TGTGCCTGGATGTCCGGGGTCAATTCACCCCTCCACTTT.

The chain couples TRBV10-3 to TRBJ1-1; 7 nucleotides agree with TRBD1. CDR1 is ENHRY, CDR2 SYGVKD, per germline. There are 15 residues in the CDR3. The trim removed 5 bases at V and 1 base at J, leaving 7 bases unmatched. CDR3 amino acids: CAISRQGRGNTEAFF. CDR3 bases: TGTGCCATCAGTCGACAGGGAAGGGGGAACACTGAAGCTTTCTTT.

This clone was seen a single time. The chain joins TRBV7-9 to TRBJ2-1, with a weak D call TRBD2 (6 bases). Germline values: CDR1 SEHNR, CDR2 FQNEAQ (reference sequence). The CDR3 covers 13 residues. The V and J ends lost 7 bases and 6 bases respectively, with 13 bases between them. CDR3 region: CASTRREFNEQFF. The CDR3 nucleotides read TGTGCCAGCACCCGGAGGGAGTTCAATGAGCAGTTCTTC.

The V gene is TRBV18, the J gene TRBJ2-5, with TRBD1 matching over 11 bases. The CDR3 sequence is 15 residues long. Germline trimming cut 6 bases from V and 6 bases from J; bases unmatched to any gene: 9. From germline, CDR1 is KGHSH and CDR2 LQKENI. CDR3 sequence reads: CASSPGQGVEKTQYF. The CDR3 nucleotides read TGTGCCAGCTCCCCGGGACAGGGGGTGGAAAAGACCCAGTACTTC.

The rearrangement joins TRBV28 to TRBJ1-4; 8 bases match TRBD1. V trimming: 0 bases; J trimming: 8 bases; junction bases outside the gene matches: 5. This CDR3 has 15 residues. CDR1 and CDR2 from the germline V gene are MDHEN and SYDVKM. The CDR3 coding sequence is TGTGCCAGCAGTTTATGGGGCAGGGGGCAGGAAAAACTGTTTTTT. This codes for CASSLWGRGQEKLFF.

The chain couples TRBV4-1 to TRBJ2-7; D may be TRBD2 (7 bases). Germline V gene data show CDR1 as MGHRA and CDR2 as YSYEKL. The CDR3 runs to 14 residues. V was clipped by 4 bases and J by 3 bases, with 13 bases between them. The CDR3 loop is CASSLGEGGYEQYF. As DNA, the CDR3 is TGCGCCAGCAGCCTAGGGGAGGGGGGCTACGAGCAGTACTTC.

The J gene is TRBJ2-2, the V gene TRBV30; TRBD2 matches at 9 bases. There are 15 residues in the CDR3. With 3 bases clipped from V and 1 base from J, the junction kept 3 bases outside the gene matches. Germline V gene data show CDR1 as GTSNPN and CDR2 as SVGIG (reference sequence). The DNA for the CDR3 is TGTGCCTGGAGGCGGGGGGGCCTGAACACCGGGGAGCTGTTTTTT. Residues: CAWRRGGLNTGELFF.

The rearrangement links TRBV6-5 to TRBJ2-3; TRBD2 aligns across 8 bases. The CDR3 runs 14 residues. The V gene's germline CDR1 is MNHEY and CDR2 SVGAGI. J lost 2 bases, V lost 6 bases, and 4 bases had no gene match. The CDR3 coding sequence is TGTGCCAGCAGACGCGGGGGGAACACAGATACGCAGTATTTT. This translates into CASRRGGNTDTQYF.

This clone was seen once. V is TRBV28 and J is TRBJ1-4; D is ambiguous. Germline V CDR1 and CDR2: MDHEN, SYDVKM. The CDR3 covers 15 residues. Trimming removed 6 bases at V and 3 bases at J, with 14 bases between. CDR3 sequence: CASRDAGVSNEKLFF. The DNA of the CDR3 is TGTGCCAGCAGAGACGCCGGGGTCTCTAATGAAAAACTGTTTTTT.

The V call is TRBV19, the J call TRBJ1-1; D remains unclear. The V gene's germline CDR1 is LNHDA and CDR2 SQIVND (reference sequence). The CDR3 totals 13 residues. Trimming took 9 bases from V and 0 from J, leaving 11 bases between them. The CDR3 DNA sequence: TGTGCCAGCGAGAACAGCTTGAACACTGAAGCTTTCTTT. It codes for CASENSLNTEAFF.

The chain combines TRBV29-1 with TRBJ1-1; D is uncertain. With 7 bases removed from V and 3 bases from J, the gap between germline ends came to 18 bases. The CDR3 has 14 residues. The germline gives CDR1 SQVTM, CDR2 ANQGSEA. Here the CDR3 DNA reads TGCAGCGCCACGCCACAGTCTATGGACACTGAAGCTTTCTTT. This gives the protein CSATPQSMDTEAFF.